The 26 T cell receptor beta chains below were found in one sample sequenced in a study of T cells after yellow fever vaccination. From the 5' RACE reads, TCRdb called clonotypes with MiXCR, one entry per CDR3 protein. The table lists about 340,000 distinct CDR3 sequences, around 13% of them singletons. The sequencing here drew on CD4+ T cells sorted from PBMCs, taken 15 days after the yellow fever booster vaccination. The receptors derive from a man younger than 35 who received the YFV17D yellow fever vaccine.

The table lists this clonotype with many counts. This rearrangement joins TRBV12-3 or TRBV12-4 to TRBJ1-6; perhaps TRBD1 as D (5 bases). CDR3 size: 16 residues. The V and J ends lost 3 bases and 0 bases respectively, with 9 bases between them. As DNA, the CDR3 is TGTGCCAGCAGTTTTGGACAAAGCTCCTATAATTCACCCCTCCACTTT. Its translation is CASSFGQSSYNSPLHF.

This clonotype was picked up a small number of times. The DNA for the CDR3 is TGTGCCAGCAGTGAAACGGGGGCCAACTACAATGAGCAGTTCTTC. Amino acid sequence: CASSETGANYNEQFF. This sequence joins TRBV2 and TRBJ2-1; D could derive from TRBD1 or TRBD2 (6 bases each). V lost 2 bases, J lost 3 bases, and 11 bases lay in between. The CDR3 has 15 residues. CDR1 and CDR2 from the germline V gene are SNHLY and FYNNEI.

This clonotype was seen a handful of times. The chain has TRBV4-3 and TRBJ1-1; 8 bases fit TRBD1. Trimming cost V 1 base and J 11 bases; bases outside gene matches: 6. The CDR3 runs to 13 residues. Germline V lookup: CDR1 LGHNA, CDR2 YSLEER. CDR3 nucleotides: TGCGCCAGCAGCCAAGCGTCCAGGGGGCGGGCTTTCTTT. It codes for CASSQASRGRAFF.

The chain carries TRBV7-2 and TRBJ2-2; a possible D gene is TRBD2 (5 bases). V lost 5 bases and J lost 7, with 20 bases in between. This CDR3 has 16 amino acids. Germline-derived CDR1 and CDR2 are SGHTA and FQGNSA. For the CDR3, the DNA is TGTGCCAGCAGCCTCTTCCGGGGAAGGGAAGGCGGGGAGCTGTTTTTT. Translated, it gives CASSLFRGREGGELFF.

This clonotype came up many times. The chain is built from TRBV30 and TRBJ2-3; 9 bases align to TRBD1. Germline V gene sequence: CDR1 GTSNPN, CDR2 SVGIG (reference sequence). This CDR3 spans 15 amino acids. J gave up 4 bases and V 4 bases, and 9 bases lay outside the gene matches. The CDR3 is CAWTRDRVTPDTQYF. In DNA form, the CDR3 reads TGTGCCTGGACCCGGGACAGGGTGACTCCAGATACGCAGTATTTT.

V usage is TRBV4-3 and J usage is TRBJ2-1; tentative D call: TRBD2 (6 bases). V was trimmed by 4 bases and J by 6 bases, leaving 13 bases between them. This CDR3 comprises 14 residues. CDR1 LGHNA and CDR2 YSLEER come from the germline V gene. In nucleotides, the CDR3 is TGCGCCAGCAGCCCTTCTTGGACTATCAATGAGCAGTTCTTC. Its protein is CASSPSWTINEQFF.

This chain uses TRBV12-3 or TRBV12-4 with TRBJ2-1; 8 bases map to TRBD1. V gave up 6 bases and J gave up 6 bases; unmatched junction bases: 10. The CDR3 has 15 amino acids. CDR3: CASRLDRERFNEQFF. The CDR3 DNA is TGTGCCAGCAGGTTGGACAGGGAAAGGTTCAATGAGCAGTTCTTC.

This clonotype occurred a few times. The chain joins TRBV5-1 to TRBJ2-7; D tentatively fits TRBD1 or TRBD2 (5 bases each). The germline V gene encodes CDR1 SGHRS and CDR2 YFSETQ. V shed 5 bases and J shed 2 bases, with 14 bases lying between them. The CDR3 spans 14 residues. CDR3 in amino acids: CASSHPGTAYEQYF. The CDR3 DNA follows: TGCGCCAGCAGTCACCCCGGGACCGCCTACGAGCAGTACTTC.

This clonotype has more than one count but fewer than ten. This chain connects TRBV20-1 to TRBJ2-1, with a possible D match to TRBD2 (6 bases). Germline V gene data show CDR1 as DFQATT and CDR2 as SNEGSKA (reference sequence). The CDR3 is made up of 15 amino acids. The V end lost 3 bases, the J end lost 0 bases, and 12 bases lay between the germline ends. The CDR3 coding sequence is TGCAGTGCTAGGCCACGGGGGAGCTCCTACAATGAGCAGTTCTTC. Residues: CSARPRGSSYNEQFF.

There are a few counts of this clonotype. V and J are TRBV12-3 or TRBV12-4 and TRBJ1-5, with TRBD1 matching 10 bases. This CDR3 spans 13 amino acids. The V gene end was trimmed by 7 bases and the J gene end by 5 bases; junction bases not matched to a gene: 2. This CDR3 is CASTGTGDQPQHF. The CDR3 DNA reads as TGTGCCAGCACCGGGACAGGGGATCAGCCCCAGCATTTT.

This clonotype occurred a few times. The V and J genes are TRBV6-4 and TRBJ2-7; D is unclear. The germline V gene has CDR1 MRHNA and CDR2 SNTAGT. V was pared by 2 bases and J by 2 bases, with 4 bases between. This CDR3 has 12 amino acids. CDR3 sequence reads: CASSDGTYEQYV. In nucleotides, the CDR3 is TGTGCCAGCAGTGACGGGACCTACGAGCAGTACGTC.

This chain links TRBV7-2 with TRBJ2-5; 9 bases line up with TRBD2. The V gene end was trimmed by 1 base and the J gene end by 5 bases; junction bases not matched to a gene: 5. In germline, CDR1 is SGHTA, CDR2 FQGNSA. This CDR3 has 15 amino acids. The CDR3 reads CASSLGSGGSETQYF. In DNA form, the CDR3 reads TGTGCCAGCAGCTTAGGTAGCGGGGGTTCGGAGACCCAGTACTTC.

This clonotype was counted between two and nine times. This chain uses TRBV5-4 with TRBJ2-2; D ambiguous. This CDR3 contains 17 residues. Trimming took 2 bases from V and 4 from J, leaving 18 bases between them. Germline CDR1 and CDR2: SGHNT and YYREEE (reference sequence). The CDR3 loop is CASSFRLQPTGTGELFF. DNA of the CDR3: TGTGCCAGCAGCTTCCGACTCCAGCCCACGGGCACCGGGGAGCTGTTTTTT.

CDR3 protein: CSAPVGPGTSQPQHF. The CDR3 nucleotides read TGCAGTGCCCCAGTGGGTCCCGGGACATCCCAGCCCCAGCATTTT. This chain uses TRBV20-1 with TRBJ1-5; the D gene is possibly TRBD1 (6 bases). V shed 6 bases and J shed 7 bases, with 22 bases lying between them. The CDR3 is 15 residues long. Germline V gene data show CDR1 as DFQATT and CDR2 as SNEGSKA (reference sequence).

The chain links TRBV20-1 to TRBJ2-3; D not resolved. Germline values: CDR1 DFQATT, CDR2 SNEGSKA (reference sequence). V was clipped by 2 bases and J by 1 base, with 10 bases between them. The CDR3 is made up of 14 amino acids. Written as DNA, the CDR3 is TGCAGTGCTAGAAGCCACTCACGCACAGATACGCAGTATTTT. Its protein is CSARSHSRTDTQYF.

This clonotype was counted many times. The genes are TRBV11-2 and TRBJ2-5; perhaps TRBD1 as D (6 bases). Germline loops: CDR1 SGHAT, CDR2 FQNNGV. This CDR3 has 15 amino acids. V dropped 5 bases and J dropped 7 bases, with 20 bases sitting between them. The CDR3 DNA reads TGTGCCAGCAGCCCCGTTCGACAGGCCTTGGGGACCCAGTACTTC. The encoded protein is CASSPVRQALGTQYF.

The chain is built from TRBV15 and TRBJ2-3; 7 bases agree with TRBD2. This CDR3 is built from 17 residues. The ends lost 5 bases at V and 0 bases at J; junction bases unmatched: 11. Germline CDR1 reads LNHNV; CDR2 reads YYDKDF (reference sequence). In nucleotides, the CDR3 is TGTGCCACCAGCTCCCGCGGGGGAGCTACTAGCACAGATACGCAGTATTTT. Residues: CATSSRGGATSTDTQYF.

This clonotype was observed a few times. The genes are TRBV20-1 and TRBJ2-2; D is unresolved. The CDR3 runs to 14 residues. Trimming took off 3 bases at V and 0 bases at J, with 8 bases between the two ends. Per germline, CDR1 DFQATT and CDR2 SNEGSKA (reference sequence). The CDR3 bases are TGCAGTGCTAGCCCAGGAGCGAACACCGGGGAGCTGTTTTTT. Translation: CSASPGANTGELFF.

This clonotype was observed a handful of times. This chain uses TRBV14 with TRBJ2-1, with 10 nucleotides matching TRBD1. This CDR3 is 17 amino acids long. The V segment lost 0 bases and the J segment 6 bases; nucleotides outside the gene matches: 8. Germline assignment: CDR1 SGHDN and CDR2 FVKESK. CDR3 in DNA: TGTGCCAGCAGCCAAGATAGGGGACGGACAGGGGGCAATGAGCAGTTCTTC. Residues: CASSQDRGRTGGNEQFF.

The CDR3 nucleotides are TGTGCCAGCAGTTACTCGAGGGACACTACCTACGAGCAGTACTTC. The encoded protein is CASSYSRDTTYEQYF. J is TRBJ2-7 and V is TRBV6-5, with D maybe TRBD1 (6 bases). Germline V gives CDR1 MNHEY, CDR2 SVGAGI. The ends were cut back, 0 bases at V and 2 bases at J, with 11 bases in the middle. The CDR3 consists of 15 residues.

The gene calls are TRBV7-8 and TRBJ2-2; perhaps TRBD2 as D (6 bases). This CDR3 is 15 amino acids long. From germline, CDR1 is SGHVS and CDR2 FQNEAQ. V lost 1 base and J lost 6, with 12 bases in between. Written as DNA, the CDR3 is TGTGCCAGCAGCTTAGGGGGGGTAGGCGCCGGGGAGCTGTTTTTT. Encoded protein: CASSLGGVGAGELFF.

By sample fraction, this clonotype is medium-sized. The V call is TRBV29-1, the J call TRBJ2-5; no firm D call. Germline V gives CDR1 SQVTM, CDR2 ANQGSEA. The CDR3 extends over 11 amino acids. V lost 7 bases and J 3 bases, leaving 9 bases between the germline ends. This chain's CDR3 is CSGNSKETQYF. CDR3 bases: TGCAGCGGGAATTCGAAAGAGACCCAGTACTTC.

V and J are TRBV7-2 and TRBJ1-2; a weak D match, TRBD1 (6 bases). V lost 2 bases, J lost 3 bases, and 10 bases lay in between. There are 14 residues in the CDR3. Germline V gene lookup returns CDR1 SGHTA and CDR2 FQGNSA. CDR3 region: CASSLRAGDYGYTF. The CDR3 DNA follows: TGTGCCAGCAGCTTACGGGCAGGGGACTATGGCTACACCTTC. The whole variable domain, remainder taken from reference TRBV7-2 and TRBJ1-2, is GAGVSQSPSNKVTEKGKDVELRCDPISGHTALYWYRQSLGQGLEFLIYFQGNSAPDKSGLPSDRFSAERTGGSVSTLTIQRTQQEDSAVYLCASSLRAGDYGYTFGSGTRLTVV.

This clonotype was counted between two and nine times. The gene calls are TRBV11-2 and TRBJ1-1; D is undetermined. The germline V gene encodes CDR1 SGHAT and CDR2 FQNNGV. V lost 3 bases and J lost 1, with 9 bases in between. The CDR3 runs 14 residues. The CDR3 reads CASSFPLSNTEAFF. DNA of the CDR3: TGTGCCAGCAGCTTTCCCCTTTCGAACACTGAAGCTTTCTTT.

The chain is built from TRBV5-8 and TRBJ2-6; no definite D call. V lost 3 bases, J lost 3 bases, and 7 bases lay in between. This CDR3 has 14 residues. Germline V CDR1 and CDR2: SGHTS, YDEGEE. CDR3 loop: CASSYDFGANVLTF. The CDR3 nucleotides are TGTGCCAGCAGCTATGACTTTGGGGCCAACGTCCTGACTTTC. The whole variable domain, filled in from reference TRBV5-8 and TRBJ2-6, reads EAGVTQSPTHLIKTRGQQATLRCSPISGHTSVYWYQQALGLGLQFLLWYDEGEERNRGNFPPRFSGRQFPNYSSELNVNALELEDSALYLCASSYDFGANVLTFGAGSRLTVL.

Only a few counts were recorded for this clonotype. V gene TRBV7-9 combines with J gene TRBJ1-6; D might be TRBD1 (6 bases). CDR1 SEHNR and CDR2 FQNEAQ come from the germline V gene (reference sequence). V lost 5 bases, J lost 11 bases, and 16 bases lay in between. This CDR3 comprises 14 residues. The chain's CDR3 is CASSTRDTVAPLHF. Here the CDR3 DNA reads TGTGCCAGCAGCACGCGGGACACCGTGGCACCCCTCCACTTT.